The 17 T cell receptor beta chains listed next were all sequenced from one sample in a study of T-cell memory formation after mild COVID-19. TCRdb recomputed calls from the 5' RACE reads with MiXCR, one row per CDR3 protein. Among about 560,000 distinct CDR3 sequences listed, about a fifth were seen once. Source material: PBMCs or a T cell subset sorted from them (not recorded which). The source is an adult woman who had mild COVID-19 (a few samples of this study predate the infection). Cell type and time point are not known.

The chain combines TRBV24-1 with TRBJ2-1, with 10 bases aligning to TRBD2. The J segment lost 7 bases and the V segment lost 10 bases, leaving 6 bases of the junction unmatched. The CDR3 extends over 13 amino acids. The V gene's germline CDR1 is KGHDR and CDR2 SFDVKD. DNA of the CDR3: TGTGCCACAGGGACTAGCGTTACGAATGAGCAGTTCTTC. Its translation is CATGTSVTNEQFF.

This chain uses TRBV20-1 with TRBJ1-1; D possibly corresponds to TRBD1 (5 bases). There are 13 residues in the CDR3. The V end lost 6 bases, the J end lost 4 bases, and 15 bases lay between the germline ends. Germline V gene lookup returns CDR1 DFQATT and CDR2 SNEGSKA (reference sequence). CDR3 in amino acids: CSAGEPLGTEAFF. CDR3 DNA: TGCAGTGCGGGGGAACCCTTGGGCACTGAAGCTTTCTTT.

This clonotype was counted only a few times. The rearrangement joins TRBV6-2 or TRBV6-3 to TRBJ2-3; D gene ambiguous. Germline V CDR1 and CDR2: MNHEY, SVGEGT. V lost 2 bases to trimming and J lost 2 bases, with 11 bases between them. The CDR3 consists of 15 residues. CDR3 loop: CASSYGRYFTDTQYF. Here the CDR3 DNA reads TGTGCCAGCAGTTACGGCAGATACTTCACAGATACGCAGTATTTT.

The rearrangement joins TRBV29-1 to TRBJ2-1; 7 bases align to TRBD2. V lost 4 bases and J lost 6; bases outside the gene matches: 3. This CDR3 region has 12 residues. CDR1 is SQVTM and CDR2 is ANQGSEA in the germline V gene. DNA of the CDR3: TGCAGCGTTGGGGGGGGACCCAATGAGCAGTTCTTC. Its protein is CSVGGGPNEQFF.

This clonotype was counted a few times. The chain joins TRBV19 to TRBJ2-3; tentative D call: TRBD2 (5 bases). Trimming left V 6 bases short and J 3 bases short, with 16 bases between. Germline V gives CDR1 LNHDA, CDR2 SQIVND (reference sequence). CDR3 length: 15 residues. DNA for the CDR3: TGTGCCAGTAGGCCCACTGCGGGTGGAACAGATACGCAGTATTTT. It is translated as CASRPTAGGTDTQYF.

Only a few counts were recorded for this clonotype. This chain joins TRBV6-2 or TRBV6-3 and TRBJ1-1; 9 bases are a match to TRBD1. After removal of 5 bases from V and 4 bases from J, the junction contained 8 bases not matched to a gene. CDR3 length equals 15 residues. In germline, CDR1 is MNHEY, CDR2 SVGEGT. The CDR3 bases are TGTGCCAGCAGTCGGACAGGGGCGCAGGGCACTGAAGCTTTCTTT. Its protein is CASSRTGAQGTEAFF.

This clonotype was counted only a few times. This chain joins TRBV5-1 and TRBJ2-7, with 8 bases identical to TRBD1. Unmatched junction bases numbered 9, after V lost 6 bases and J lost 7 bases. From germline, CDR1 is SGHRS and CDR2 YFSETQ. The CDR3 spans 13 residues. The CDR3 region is CASTDRELKEQYF. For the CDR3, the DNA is TGCGCCAGCACGGACAGGGAGCTGAAGGAGCAGTACTTC.

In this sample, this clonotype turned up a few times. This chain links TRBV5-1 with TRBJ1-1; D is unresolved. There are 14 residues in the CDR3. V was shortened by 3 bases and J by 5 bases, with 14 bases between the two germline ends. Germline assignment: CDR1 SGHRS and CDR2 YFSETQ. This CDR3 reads CASSSGRVGTEAFF. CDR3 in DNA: TGCGCCAGCAGCTCTGGACGGGTGGGGACTGAAGCTTTCTTT.

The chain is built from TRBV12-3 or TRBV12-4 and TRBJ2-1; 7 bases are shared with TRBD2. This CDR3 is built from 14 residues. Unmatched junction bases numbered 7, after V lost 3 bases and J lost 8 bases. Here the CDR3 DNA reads TGTGCCAGCAGTTTGGCGGGACGGGAGGATGAGCAGTTCTTC. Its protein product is CASSLAGREDEQFF.

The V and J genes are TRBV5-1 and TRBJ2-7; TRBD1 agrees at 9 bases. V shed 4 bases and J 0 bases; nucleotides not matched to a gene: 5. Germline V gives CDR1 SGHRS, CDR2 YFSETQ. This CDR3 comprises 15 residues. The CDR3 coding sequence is TGCGCCAGCAGCCCCGGGACAGGGCTCTCCTACGAGCAGTACTTC. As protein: CASSPGTGLSYEQYF.

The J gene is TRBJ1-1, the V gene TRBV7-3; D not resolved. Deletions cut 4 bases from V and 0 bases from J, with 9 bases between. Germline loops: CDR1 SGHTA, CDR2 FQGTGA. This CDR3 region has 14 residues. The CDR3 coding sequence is TGTGCCAGCAGCTCCTCCCCGGTGAACACTGAAGCTTTCTTT. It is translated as CASSSSPVNTEAFF.

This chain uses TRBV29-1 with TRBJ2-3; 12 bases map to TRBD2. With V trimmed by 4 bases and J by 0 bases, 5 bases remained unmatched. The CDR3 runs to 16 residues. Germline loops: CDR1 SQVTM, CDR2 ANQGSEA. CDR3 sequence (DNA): TGCAGCGTTGGGGGTACTAGCGGGAGGAGCACAGATACGCAGTATTTT. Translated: CSVGGTSGRSTDTQYF.

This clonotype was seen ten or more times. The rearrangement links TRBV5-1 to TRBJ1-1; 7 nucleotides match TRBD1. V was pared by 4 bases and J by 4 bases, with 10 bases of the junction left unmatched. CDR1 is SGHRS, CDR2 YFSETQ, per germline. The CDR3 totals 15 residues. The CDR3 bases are TGCGCCAGCAGCCCACATGAGACAGGGCTCACTGAAGCTTTCTTT. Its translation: CASSPHETGLTEAFF.

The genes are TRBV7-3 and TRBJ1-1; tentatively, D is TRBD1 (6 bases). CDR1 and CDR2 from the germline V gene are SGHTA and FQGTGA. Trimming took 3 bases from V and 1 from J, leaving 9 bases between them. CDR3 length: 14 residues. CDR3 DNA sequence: TGTGCCAGCAGCTTGGACAGTAAGAACACTGAAGCTTTCTTT. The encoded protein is CASSLDSKNTEAFF. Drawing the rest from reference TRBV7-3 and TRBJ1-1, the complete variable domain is GAGVSQTPSNKVTEKGKYVELRCDPISGHTALYWYRQSLGQGPEFLIYFQGTGAADDSGLPNDRFFAVRPEGSVSTLKIQRTERGDSAVYLCASSLDSKNTEAFFGQGTRLTVV.

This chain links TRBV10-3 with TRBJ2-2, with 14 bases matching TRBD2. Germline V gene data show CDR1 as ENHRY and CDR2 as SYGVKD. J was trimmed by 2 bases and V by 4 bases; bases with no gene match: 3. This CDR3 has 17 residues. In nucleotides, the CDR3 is TGTGCCATCAGTGGGGGACTAGCGGGAGACAACACCGGGGAGCTGTTTTTT. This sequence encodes CAISGGLAGDNTGELFF.

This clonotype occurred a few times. The DNA for the CDR3 is TGTGCCAGCAGCCGATCGGACTCGCCGAGTGAGCAGTACTTC. It is translated as CASSRSDSPSEQYF. The chain links TRBV7-8 to TRBJ2-7, with D possibly matching TRBD2 (5 bases). V was shortened by 5 bases and J by 7 bases, with 18 bases between the two germline ends. CDR3 length: 14 residues. The V gene's germline CDR1 is SGHVS and CDR2 FQNEAQ. Based on the CDR3 plus reference TRBV7-8 and TRBJ2-7, the full variable domain is GAGVSQSPRYKVAKRGQDVALRCDPISGHVSLFWYQQALGQGPEFLTYFQNEAQLDKSGLPSDRFFAERPEGSVSTLKIQRTQQEDSAVYLCASSRSDSPSEQYFGPGTRLTVT.

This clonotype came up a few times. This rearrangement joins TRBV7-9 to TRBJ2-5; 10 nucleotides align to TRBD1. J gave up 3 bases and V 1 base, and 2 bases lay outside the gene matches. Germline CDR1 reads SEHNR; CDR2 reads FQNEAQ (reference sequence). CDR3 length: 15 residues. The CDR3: CASSLVTGGEETQYF. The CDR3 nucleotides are TGTGCCAGCAGCTTAGTGACAGGGGGCGAAGAGACCCAGTACTTC.